The clone carrying this TCR beta chain has just a few counts. Its target is not known. Trimming cost V 3 bases and J 1 base, with 15 bases left between them. This CDR3 region has 16 residues. Germline V gene lookup returns CDR1 MGHRA and CDR2 YSYEKL. An oligo carrying a UMI was ligated to the cDNA 3' end. An equimolar mix of RC1.1 and RC1.2 primed the beta chain across TRBC1 and TRBC2. From the second PCR onward, TCR alpha and beta chains were processed separately. TCRdb processed the UMI-ligation and nested PCR reads anew with MiXCR; each CDR3 protein has one entry. The table has around 44,000 distinct CDR3 sequences, about 18% seen once. This sample was taken from a study of quantifying T cell responses using KT2 cells. Study overall: RNA was reverse transcribed with TCR alpha and beta constant-region primers. The T4 ligation step was estimated to exceed 9% efficiency under optimum conditions. Study-wide results and limits: The number of KT2 alpha and beta sequences was a linear function of input KT2 cells.

Known numbers of the T cell clone KT2 were added to PBMC. Sequencing used PBMCs spiked with cells of the T cell clone KT2. The chain links TRBV4-1 to TRBJ1-1; D not resolved. The sequence was collected from a human donor. CDR3 loop: CASSHPGRSGNTEAFF. CDR3 sequence (DNA): TGCGCCAGCAGCCACCCCGGGAGGTCCGGGAACACTGAAGCTTTCTTT.